Listed here are 10 T cell receptor beta chains from one sample, sequenced in a study of blood T cells in healthy people across ages. Next came a second PCR, run for roughly 6 to 11 cycles, which used a sample-barcoded 5' primer along with a J-beta primer mix. TCRdb recomputed calls from the 5' RACE reads with MiXCR, one row per CDR3 protein. The sample carries about 1.4 million distinct CDR3 sequences, approximately 59% recorded once. Source material: blood. Every receptor here comes from a man aged 18-30 years in good health.

This chain links TRBV12-3 or TRBV12-4 with TRBJ1-1; 7 nucleotides agree with TRBD1. The ends lost 6 bases at V and 0 bases at J; junction bases unmatched: 10. The CDR3 consists of 16 residues. This CDR3 is CASSDPTGWVNTEAFF. CDR3 coding DNA: TGTGCCAGCAGCGACCCGACAGGGTGGGTGAACACTGAAGCTTTCTTT.

This clonotype has a single count. The rearrangement links TRBV9 to TRBJ2-3; TRBD2 matches at 8 bases. This CDR3 has 15 residues. Per the germline V gene, CDR1 is SGDLS and CDR2 is YYNGEE. J lost 6 bases, V lost 3 bases, and 9 bases had no gene match. The DNA for the CDR3 is TGTGCCAGCAGCGCTGCGGGAGGAAGGCCGGATACGCAGTATTTT. Its translation: CASSAAGGRPDTQYF. The whole variable domain, filled in from reference TRBV9 and TRBJ2-3, reads DSGVTQTPKHLITATGQRVTLRCSPRSGDLSVYWYQQSLDQGLQFLIQYYNGEERAKGNILERFSAQQFPDLHSELNLSSLELGDSALYFCASSAAGGRPDTQYFGPGTRLTVL.

This rearrangement joins TRBV27 to TRBJ2-3, with a tentative D call TRBD1 (5 bases). The V end lost 1 base, the J end lost 0 bases, and 14 bases lay between the germline ends. CDR3 length: 17 residues. Germline V gives CDR1 MNHEY, CDR2 SMNVEV (reference sequence). CDR3 in amino acids: CASSLYGASASTDTQYF. The CDR3 DNA follows: TGTGCCAGCAGTTTATATGGGGCTAGTGCTAGCACAGATACGCAGTATTTT.

Worth noting for this clonotype: A much larger clone lies a single base off, so this may be a read error. This chain uses TRBV6-4 with TRBJ2-5; D is possibly TRBD1 (5 bases). The CDR3 covers 16 residues. CDR1 and CDR2 from the germline V gene are MRHNA and SNTAGT. The germline V and J ends were trimmed by 2 bases and 11 bases, with 24 bases remaining between them. In nucleotides, the CDR3 is TGTGCCAGCAGTGACGTTCGGACATCCGATTACAATGAGCAGTACTTC. Its translation is CASSDVRTSDYNEQYF.

The chain has TRBV6-5 and TRBJ2-7, with D unclear. Trimming cost V 6 bases and J 4 bases, with 10 bases left between them. Per the germline V gene, CDR1 is MNHEY and CDR2 is SVGAGI. The CDR3 has 12 residues. For the CDR3, the DNA is TGTGCCAGCAGATCCGCTAGGTACGAGCAGTACTTC. Translated, it gives CASRSARYEQYF.

This sequence joins TRBV6-5 and TRBJ2-7; a weak D match, TRBD1 (7 bases). The DNA end is a closer match to TRBJ2-5, so the J assignment may be wrong. There are 16 residues in the CDR3. Germline values: CDR1 MNHEY, CDR2 SVGAGI. The CDR3 DNA follows: TGTGCCAGCAGTCAGGGCGGCAGGGGGGCATTAGGGACCCAGTACTTC. Encoded protein: CASSQGGRGALGTQYF.

This chain joins TRBV7-2 and TRBJ2-1, with 10 bases matching TRBD2. CDR1 SGHTA and CDR2 FQGNSA come from the germline V gene. Unmatched junction bases numbered 12, after V lost 3 bases and J lost 7 bases. This CDR3 contains 17 residues. CDR3 protein: CASSLNPALAGANEQFF. In DNA, the CDR3 is TGTGCCAGCAGCTTGAACCCCGCGCTAGCGGGAGCAAATGAGCAGTTCTTC.

This chain joins TRBV7-2 and TRBJ2-5, with a possible D match to TRBD2 (6 bases). This CDR3 comprises 13 residues. The germline gives CDR1 SGHTA, CDR2 FQGNSA. V shed 5 bases and J shed 4 bases, with 11 bases lying between them. CDR3 bases: TGTGCCAGCAGCATAAGCGGGTTAGAGACCCAGTACTTC. This translates into CASSISGLETQYF.

The rearrangement uses TRBV30 and TRBJ2-6; D unresolved. The CDR3 loop spans 14 amino acids. V was shortened by 4 bases and J by 1 base, with 8 bases between the two germline ends. CDR1 GTSNPN and CDR2 SVGIG come from the germline V gene (reference sequence). CDR3 sequence: CAWTVGSGANVLTF. CDR3 sequence (DNA): TGTGCCTGGACCGTTGGATCTGGGGCCAACGTCCTGACTTTC.

As regards this clonotype: A junction end diverges from the germline sequence, so it may reflect a read error. The chain recombines TRBV27 with TRBJ2-1; 9 nucleotides align to TRBD2. Germline values: CDR1 MNHEY, CDR2 SMNVEV (reference sequence). CDR3 size: 16 residues. CDR3 nucleotides: TGTGCCAGCAGTTTATTCATTAGCGGGGGCTACAATAAGCAGTTCTTC. Its protein is CASSLFISGGYNKQFF.